The subject of this entry is one T cell receptor beta chain. This sample was taken from a study of T cell responses to AZD1222 COVID-19 vaccine. Method: immunoSEQ multiplex PCR; TCRdb's copy keeps in-frame clones and lacks some. Here the sample spans around 150,000 clones, about 91% being singletons. The CDR3 sequence is 16 residues long. V shed 3 bases and J 7 bases; nucleotides not matched to a gene: 11. CDR1 and CDR2 (germline): SGHDT, YYEEEE. The sequencing here drew on peripheral blood, taken 28 days after the second AZD1222 dose. The V call is TRBV5-6, the J call TRBJ2-1; TRBD1 matches 9 bases. The receptor was derived from an adult who received the AZD1222 COVID-19 vaccine. The CDR3 nucleotides read TGTGCCAGCAGCTACGGGGACAGGGATTACCTTAATGAGCAGTTCTTC. It encodes CASSYGDRDYLNEQFF.